Each of the 3 T cell receptor beta chains below was sequenced from the same sample in a study of T cell changes during pregnancy in multiple sclerosis. Data came from immunoSEQ multiplex PCR; TCRdb stores just in-frame clones and leaves some out. The sample comprises fewer than 45,000 clones, about nine tenths of which are singletons, and 9% to 10% rests with the top ten. Source: CD8+ T cells from peripheral blood mononuclear cells, taken in the first trimester of pregnancy. Receptors originate from a female donor with multiple sclerosis, enrolled in a pregnancy study.

The CDR3 reads CASSTKGTGMETQYF. CDR3 coding DNA: TGTGCCAGCAGCACGAAAGGGACAGGGATGGAGACCCAGTACTTC. This rearrangement joins TRBV7-7 to TRBJ2-5; TRBD1 matches at 9 bases. The CDR3 has 15 amino acids. After removal of 5 bases from V and 5 bases from J, the junction contained 9 bases not matched to a gene. Germline CDR1 is SSHAT and CDR2 is FNYEAQ (reference sequence).

The DNA for the CDR3 is TGCGCCAGCAGCCAAGATCCGCTTAAGGAGGGACTAGTGGTGACCCAGTACTTC. Translation gives CASSQDPLKEGLVVTQYF. V and J are TRBV4-3 and TRBJ2-5; TRBD2 aligns across 8 bases. The junction had 16 bases not matched to a gene; V was cut back by 0 bases and J by 7 bases. Germline V gene sequence: CDR1 LGHNA, CDR2 YSLEER. The CDR3 loop spans 18 amino acids.

The J gene is TRBJ2-7, the V gene TRBV5-5, with 8 nucleotides matching TRBD1. The germline gives CDR1 SGHKS, CDR2 YYEKEE (reference sequence). V lost 0 bases, J lost 2 bases, and 7 bases stayed unmatched. The CDR3 contains 16 residues. The CDR3 sequence is CASSLAGTGSAYEQYF. The CDR3 nucleotides are TGTGCCAGCAGCTTGGCCGGGACAGGTTCAGCCTACGAGCAGTACTTC.